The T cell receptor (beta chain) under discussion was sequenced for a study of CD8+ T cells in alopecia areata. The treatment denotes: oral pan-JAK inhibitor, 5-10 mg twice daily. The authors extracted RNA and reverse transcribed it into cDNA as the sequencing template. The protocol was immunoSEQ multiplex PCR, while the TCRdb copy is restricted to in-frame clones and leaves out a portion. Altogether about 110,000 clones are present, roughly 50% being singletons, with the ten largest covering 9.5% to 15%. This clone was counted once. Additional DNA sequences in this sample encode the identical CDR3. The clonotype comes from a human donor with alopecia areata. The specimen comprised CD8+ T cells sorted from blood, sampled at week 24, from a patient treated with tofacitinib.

This chain's CDR3 is CASSPSGGDTEAFF. DNA for the CDR3: TGTGCCAGCTCACCATCGGGGGGGGACACTGAAGCTTTCTTT. This rearrangement joins TRBV18 to TRBJ1-1; maybe TRBD1 (5 bases). The V end lost 2 bases, the J end lost 3 bases, and 10 bases lay between the germline ends. Per the germline V gene, CDR1 is KGHSH and CDR2 is LQKENI. The CDR3 loop spans 14 amino acids.